These 7 T cell receptor beta chains were sequenced from one sample in a study of response to subunit inactivated influenza vaccine. MiXCR, applied by TCRdb to the RT-PCR reads, yields one record per CDR3 protein. The repertoire holds 200,000 to 300,000 distinct CDR3 sequences, with 9% to 15% as singletons. Sequences were derived from non-naive T cells sorted from PBMCs, sampled 14 to 15 days before vaccination. The receptors were gathered from a man between 50 and 59 years old who received an inactivated influenza vaccine.

This chain uses TRBV6-2 or TRBV6-3 with TRBJ1-2; D is ambiguous. The germline V gene has CDR1 MNHEY and CDR2 SVGEGT. Between the trimmed V and J ends, which lost 4 bases and 4 bases, there was a span of 4 bases. This CDR3 has 11 amino acids. CDR3 sequence (DNA): TGTGCCAGCAGTTCCCTCTATGGCTACACCTTC. This gives the protein CASSSLYGYTF.

This clonotype was detected only a few times. V gene TRBV20-1 combines with J gene TRBJ2-5; 12 nucleotides align to TRBD2. Germline V lookup: CDR1 DFQATT, CDR2 SNEGSKA (reference sequence). The CDR3 loop spans 16 amino acids. The trim removed 3 bases at V and 2 bases at J, leaving 7 bases unmatched. The CDR3 reads CSASGLAGGQQETQYF. CDR3 nucleotides: TGCAGTGCTAGTGGCCTAGCGGGAGGGCAACAAGAGACCCAGTACTTC.

This clonotype was seen repeatedly, ten times or more. The V call is TRBV20-1, the J call TRBJ2-3; the match to TRBD2 covers 13 bases. V lost 3 bases to trimming and J lost 4 bases; unmatched junction nucleotides: 7. Germline V gene lookup returns CDR1 DFQATT and CDR2 SNEGSKA (reference sequence). The CDR3 extends over 16 amino acids. The CDR3 here is CSASGLAGVGPDTQYF. DNA for the CDR3: TGCAGTGCTAGCGGACTAGCGGGAGTGGGCCCAGATACGCAGTATTTT.

V and J are TRBV6-1 and TRBJ2-3, with D perhaps matching TRBD2 (6 bases). The germline V and J ends were trimmed by 7 bases and 1 base, with 12 bases remaining between them. Germline CDR1 and CDR2: MNHNS and SASEGT. This CDR3 has 14 residues. CDR3 in amino acids: CASKRDFRTDTQYF. In DNA, the CDR3 is TGTGCCAGCAAACGGGACTTCCGCACAGATACGCAGTATTTT.

In its sample, this clonotype was seen many times. The chain carries TRBV9 and TRBJ2-4, with 10 bases lining up with TRBD2. CDR1 SGDLS and CDR2 YYNGEE come from the germline V gene. The CDR3 is 18 residues long. Trimming took 0 bases from V and 3 from J; bases not matched to a gene: 9. The CDR3 protein is CASSVGVAGGLGKNIQYF. The CDR3 coding sequence is TGTGCCAGCAGCGTAGGAGTAGCGGGGGGTCTGGGCAAAAACATTCAGTACTTC.

This clonotype has more than one count but fewer than ten. The chain has TRBV7-8 and TRBJ2-3, with D possibly being TRBD2 (6 bases). This CDR3 spans 17 amino acids. Trimming pared 1 base from V and 0 bases from J, leaving 14 bases between. Germline lookup yields CDR1 SGHVS and CDR2 FQNEAQ. The CDR3 sequence: CASSLGYGGISTDTQYF. CDR3 DNA: TGTGCCAGCAGCTTAGGTTACGGCGGGATTAGCACAGATACGCAGTATTTT.

A few counts support this clonotype. V and J are TRBV24-1 and TRBJ1-6, with TRBD1 identical over 8 bases. Trimming at V came to 7 bases and at J to 7 bases, leaving 2 bases not matched to a gene. The CDR3 has 13 residues. From germline, CDR1 is KGHDR and CDR2 SFDVKD. The DNA of the CDR3 is TGTGCCACCAGGGACAGGGTAAATTCACCCCTCCACTTT. This sequence encodes CATRDRVNSPLHF.